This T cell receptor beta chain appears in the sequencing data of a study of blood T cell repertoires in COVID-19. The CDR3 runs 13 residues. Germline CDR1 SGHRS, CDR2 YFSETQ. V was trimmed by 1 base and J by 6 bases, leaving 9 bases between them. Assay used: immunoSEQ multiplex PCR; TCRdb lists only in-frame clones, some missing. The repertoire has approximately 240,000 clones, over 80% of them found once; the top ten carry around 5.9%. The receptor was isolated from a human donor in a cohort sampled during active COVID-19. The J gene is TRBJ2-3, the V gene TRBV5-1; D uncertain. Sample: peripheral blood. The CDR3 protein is CASSLPLEDTQYF. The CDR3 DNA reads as TGCGCCAGCAGCTTGCCCTTGGAGGATACGCAGTATTTT. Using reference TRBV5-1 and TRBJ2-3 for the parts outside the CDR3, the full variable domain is KAGVTQTPRYLIKTRGQQVTLSCSPISGHRSVSWYQQTPGQGLQFLFEYFSETQRNKGNFPGRFSGRQFSNSRSEMNVSTLELGDSALYLCASSLPLEDTQYFGPGTRLTVL.